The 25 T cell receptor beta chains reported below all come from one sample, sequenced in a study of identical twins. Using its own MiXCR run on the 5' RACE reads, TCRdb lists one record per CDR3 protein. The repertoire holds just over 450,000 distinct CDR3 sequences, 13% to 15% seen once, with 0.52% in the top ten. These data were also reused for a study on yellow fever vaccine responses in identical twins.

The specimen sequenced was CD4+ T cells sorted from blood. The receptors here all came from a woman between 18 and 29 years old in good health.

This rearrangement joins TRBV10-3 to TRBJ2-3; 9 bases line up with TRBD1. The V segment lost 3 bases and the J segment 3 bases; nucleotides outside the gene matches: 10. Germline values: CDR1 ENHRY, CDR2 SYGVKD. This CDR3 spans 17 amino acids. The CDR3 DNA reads TGTGCCATCAGTGACAGACCCCTGACAGGGGGTACAGATACGCAGTATTTT. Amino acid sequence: CAISDRPLTGGTDTQYF.

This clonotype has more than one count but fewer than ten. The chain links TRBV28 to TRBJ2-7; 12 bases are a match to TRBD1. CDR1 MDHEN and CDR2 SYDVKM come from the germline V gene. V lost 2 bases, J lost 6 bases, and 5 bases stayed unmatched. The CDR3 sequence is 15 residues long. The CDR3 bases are TGTGCCAGCAGTTTACTGGGACAGGGGGCTGGCGAGCAGTACTTC. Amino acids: CASSLLGQGAGEQYF. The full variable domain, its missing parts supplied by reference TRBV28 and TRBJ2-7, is DVKVTQSSRYLVKRTGEKVFLECVQDMDHENMFWYRQDPGLGLRLIYFSYDVKMKEKGDIPEGYSVSREKKERFSLILESASTNQTSMYLCASSLLGQGAGEQYFGPGTRLTVT.

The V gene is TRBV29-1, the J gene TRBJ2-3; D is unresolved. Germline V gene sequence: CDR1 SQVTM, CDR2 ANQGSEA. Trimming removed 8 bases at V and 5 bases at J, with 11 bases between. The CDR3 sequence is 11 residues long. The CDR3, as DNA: TGCAGCTTGGGCACGGGAGATACGCAGTATTTT. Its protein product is CSLGTGDTQYF.

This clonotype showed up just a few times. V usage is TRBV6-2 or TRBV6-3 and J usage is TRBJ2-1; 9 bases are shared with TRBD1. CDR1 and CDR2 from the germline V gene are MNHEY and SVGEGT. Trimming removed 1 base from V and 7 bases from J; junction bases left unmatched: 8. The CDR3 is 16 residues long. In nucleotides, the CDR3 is TGTGCCAGCAGTTACTTCCCTTCGACAGGGGGAAATGAGCAGTTCTTC. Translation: CASSYFPSTGGNEQFF.

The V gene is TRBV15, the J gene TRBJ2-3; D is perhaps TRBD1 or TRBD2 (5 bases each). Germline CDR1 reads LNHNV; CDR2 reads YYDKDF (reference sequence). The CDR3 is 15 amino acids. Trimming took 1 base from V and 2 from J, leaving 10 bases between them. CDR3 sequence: CATSRVGPFTDTQYF. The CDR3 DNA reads TGTGCCACCAGCAGAGTGGGACCCTTCACAGATACGCAGTATTTT.

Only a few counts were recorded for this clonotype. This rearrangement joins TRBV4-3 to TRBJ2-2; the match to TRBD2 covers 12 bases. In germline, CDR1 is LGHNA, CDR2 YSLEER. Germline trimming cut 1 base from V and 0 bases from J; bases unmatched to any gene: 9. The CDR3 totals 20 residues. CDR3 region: CASSQVLGLAGGSNTGELFF. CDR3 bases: TGCGCCAGCAGCCAAGTTCTTGGGCTAGCGGGAGGGTCGAACACCGGGGAGCTGTTTTTT.

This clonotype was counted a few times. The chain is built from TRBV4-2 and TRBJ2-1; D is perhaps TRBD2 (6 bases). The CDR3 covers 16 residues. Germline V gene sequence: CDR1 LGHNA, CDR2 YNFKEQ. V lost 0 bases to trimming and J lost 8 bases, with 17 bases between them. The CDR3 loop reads CASSQEEWEDGYEQFF. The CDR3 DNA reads TGTGCCAGCAGCCAAGAGGAATGGGAGGATGGCTATGAGCAGTTCTTC.

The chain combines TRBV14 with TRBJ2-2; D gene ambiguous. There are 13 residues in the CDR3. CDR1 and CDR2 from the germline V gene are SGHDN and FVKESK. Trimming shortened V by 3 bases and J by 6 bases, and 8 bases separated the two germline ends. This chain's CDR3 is CASSQILAGELFF. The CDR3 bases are TGTGCCAGCAGCCAGATTCTCGCCGGGGAGCTGTTTTTT.

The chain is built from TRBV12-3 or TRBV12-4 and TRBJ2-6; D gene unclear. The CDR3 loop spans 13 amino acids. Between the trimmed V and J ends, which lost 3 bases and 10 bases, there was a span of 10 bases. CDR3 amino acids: CASSFGDRNVLTF. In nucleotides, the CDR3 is TGTGCCAGCAGTTTCGGAGACCGGAACGTCCTGACTTTC.

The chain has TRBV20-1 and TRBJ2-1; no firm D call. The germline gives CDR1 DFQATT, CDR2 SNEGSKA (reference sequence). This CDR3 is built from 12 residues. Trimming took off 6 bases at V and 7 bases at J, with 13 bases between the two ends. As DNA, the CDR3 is TGCAGTGCGCCTTCACTCGGGAATGAGCAGTTCTTC. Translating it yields CSAPSLGNEQFF.

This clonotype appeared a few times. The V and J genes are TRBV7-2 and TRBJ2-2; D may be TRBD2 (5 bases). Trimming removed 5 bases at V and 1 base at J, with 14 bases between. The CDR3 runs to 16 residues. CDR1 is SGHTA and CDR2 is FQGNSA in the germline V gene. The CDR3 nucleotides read TGTGCCAGCAGCCCTCTTCGGCGGGTGAACACCGGGGAGCTGTTTTTT. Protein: CASSPLRRVNTGELFF.

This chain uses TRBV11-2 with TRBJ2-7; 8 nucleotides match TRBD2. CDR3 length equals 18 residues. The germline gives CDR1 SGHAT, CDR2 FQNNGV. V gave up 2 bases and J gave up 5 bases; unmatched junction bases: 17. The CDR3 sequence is CASSLLHNSGEWKNEQYF. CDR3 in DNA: TGTGCCAGCAGCTTACTACATAATAGCGGGGAGTGGAAGAACGAGCAGTACTTC.

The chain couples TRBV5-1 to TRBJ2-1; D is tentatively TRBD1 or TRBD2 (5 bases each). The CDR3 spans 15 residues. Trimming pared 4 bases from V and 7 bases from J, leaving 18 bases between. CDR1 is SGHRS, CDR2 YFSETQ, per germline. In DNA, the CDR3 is TGCGCCAGCAGCCCCGGGACGAGAATGGTTAATGAGCAGTTCTTC. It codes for CASSPGTRMVNEQFF.

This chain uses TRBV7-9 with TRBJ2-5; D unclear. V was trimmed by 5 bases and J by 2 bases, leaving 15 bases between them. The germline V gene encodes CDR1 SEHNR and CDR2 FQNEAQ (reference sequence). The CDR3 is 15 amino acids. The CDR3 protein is CASSPSSTEQETQYF. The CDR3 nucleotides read TGTGCCAGCAGCCCATCGTCGACGGAGCAAGAGACCCAGTACTTC. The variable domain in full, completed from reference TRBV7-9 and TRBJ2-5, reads DTGVSQNPRHKITKRGQNVTFRCDPISEHNRLYWYRQTLGQGPEFLTYFQNEAQLEKSRLLSDRFSAERPKGSFSTLEIQRTEQGDSAMYLCASSPSSTEQETQYFGPGTRLLVL.

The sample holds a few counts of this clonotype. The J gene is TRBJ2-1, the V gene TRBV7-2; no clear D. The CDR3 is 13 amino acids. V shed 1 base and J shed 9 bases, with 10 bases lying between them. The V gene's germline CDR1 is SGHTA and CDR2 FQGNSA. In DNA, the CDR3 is TGTGCCAGCAGCTTAGGCCGGGCCCGTGAGCAGTTCTTC. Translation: CASSLGRAREQFF.

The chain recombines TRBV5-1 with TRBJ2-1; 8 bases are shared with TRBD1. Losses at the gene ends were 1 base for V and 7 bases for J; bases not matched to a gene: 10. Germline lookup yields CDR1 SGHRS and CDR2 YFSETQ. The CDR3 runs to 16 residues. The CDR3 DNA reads TGCGCCAGCAGCTTGTCATTGGTCAACAGGGGGAATGAGCAGTTCTTC. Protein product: CASSLSLVNRGNEQFF.

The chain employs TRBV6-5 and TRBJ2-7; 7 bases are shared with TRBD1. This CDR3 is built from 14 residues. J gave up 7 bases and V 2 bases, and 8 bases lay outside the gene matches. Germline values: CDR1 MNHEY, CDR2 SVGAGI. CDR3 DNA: TGTGCCAGCAGTTACGGGACAGCCGCTCGAGAGCAGTACTTC. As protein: CASSYGTAAREQYF.

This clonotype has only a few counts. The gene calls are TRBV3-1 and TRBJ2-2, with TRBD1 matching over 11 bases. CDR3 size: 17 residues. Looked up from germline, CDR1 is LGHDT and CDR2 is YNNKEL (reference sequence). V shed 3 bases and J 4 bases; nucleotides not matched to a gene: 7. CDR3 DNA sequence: TGTGCCAGCAGCCACAACCGGGACAGGGGGTTCACCGGGGAGCTGTTTTTT. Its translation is CASSHNRDRGFTGELFF.

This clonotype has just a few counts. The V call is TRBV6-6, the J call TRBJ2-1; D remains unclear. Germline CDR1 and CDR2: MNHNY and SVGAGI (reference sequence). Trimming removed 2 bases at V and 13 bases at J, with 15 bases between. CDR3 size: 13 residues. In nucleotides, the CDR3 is TGTGCCAGCAGTTACGGTGAAGGCCCCAGCCAGTTCTTC. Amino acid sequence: CASSYGEGPSQFF.

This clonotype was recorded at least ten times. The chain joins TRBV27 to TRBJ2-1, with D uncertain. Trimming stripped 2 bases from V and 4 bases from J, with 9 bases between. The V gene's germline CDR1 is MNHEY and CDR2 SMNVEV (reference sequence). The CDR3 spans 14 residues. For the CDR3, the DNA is TGTGCCAGCAGTTTAAAGGGAAAATACAATGAGCAGTTCTTC. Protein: CASSLKGKYNEQFF.

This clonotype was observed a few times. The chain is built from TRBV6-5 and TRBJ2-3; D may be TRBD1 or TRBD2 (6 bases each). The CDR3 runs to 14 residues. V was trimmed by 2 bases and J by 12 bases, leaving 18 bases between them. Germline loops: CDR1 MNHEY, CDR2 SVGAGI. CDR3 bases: TGTGCCAGCAGTTACCTTGGGAGCGGAGGGGGTCAGTATTTT. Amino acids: CASSYLGSGGGQYF.

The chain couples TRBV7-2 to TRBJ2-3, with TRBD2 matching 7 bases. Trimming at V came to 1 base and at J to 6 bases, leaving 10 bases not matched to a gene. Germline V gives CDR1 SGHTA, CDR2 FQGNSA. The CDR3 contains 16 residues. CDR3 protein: CASSLVSGSRRDTQYF. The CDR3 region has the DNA TGTGCCAGCAGCTTAGTTAGCGGGTCAAGGCGGGATACGCAGTATTTT. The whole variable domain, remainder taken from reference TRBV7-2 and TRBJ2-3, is GAGVSQSPSNKVTEKGKDVELRCDPISGHTALYWYRQSLGQGLEFLIYFQGNSAPDKSGLPSDRFSAERTGGSVSTLTIQRTQQEDSAVYLCASSLVSGSRRDTQYFGPGTRLTVL.

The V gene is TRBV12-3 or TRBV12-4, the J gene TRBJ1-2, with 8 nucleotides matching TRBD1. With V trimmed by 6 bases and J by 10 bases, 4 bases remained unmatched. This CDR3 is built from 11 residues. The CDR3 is CASRKGQVYTF. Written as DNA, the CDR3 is TGTGCCAGCAGAAAGGGACAGGTCTACACCTTC.

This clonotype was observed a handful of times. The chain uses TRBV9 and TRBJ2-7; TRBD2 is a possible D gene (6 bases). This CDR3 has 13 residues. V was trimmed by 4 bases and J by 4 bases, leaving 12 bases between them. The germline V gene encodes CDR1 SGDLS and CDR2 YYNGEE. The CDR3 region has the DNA TGTGCCAGCAGCCGGACTACTTCTTACGAGCAGTACTTC. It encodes CASSRTTSYEQYF.

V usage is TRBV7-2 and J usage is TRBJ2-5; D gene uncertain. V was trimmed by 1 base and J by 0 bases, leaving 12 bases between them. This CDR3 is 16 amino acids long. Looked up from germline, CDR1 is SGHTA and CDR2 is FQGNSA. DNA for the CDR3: TGTGCCAGCAGCTTAGAGCTCCGGCAGTACCAAGAGACCCAGTACTTC. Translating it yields CASSLELRQYQETQYF. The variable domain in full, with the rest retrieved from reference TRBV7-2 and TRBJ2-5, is GAGVSQSPSNKVTEKGKDVELRCDPISGHTALYWYRQSLGQGLEFLIYFQGNSAPDKSGLPSDRFSAERTGGSVSTLTIQRTQQEDSAVYLCASSLELRQYQETQYFGPGTRLLVL.